Presented here are 3 T cell receptor beta chains from one specimen sequenced in a study of blood T cell repertoires in COVID-19. Clones were read by immunoSEQ multiplex PCR, and TCRdb kept only the in-frame ones, dropping some. The data hold over 50,000 clones, with over 75% observed a single time. Material: peripheral blood. The receptors were sampled from a human donor in a cohort sampled during active COVID-19.

This chain uses TRBV11-2 with TRBJ2-5; 12 positions match TRBD2. Germline loops: CDR1 SGHAT, CDR2 FQNNGV. This CDR3 comprises 14 residues. With V trimmed by 1 base and J by 9 bases, 3 bases remained unmatched. Here the CDR3 DNA reads TGTGCCAGCAGCTTAGGGACTAGCGGGGCTCCCCAGTACTTC. The encoded protein is CASSLGTSGAPQYF.

The chain recombines TRBV18 with TRBJ2-2, with D possibly TRBD2 on 6 matching bases. Per the germline V gene, CDR1 is KGHSH and CDR2 is LQKENI. Trimming took off 3 bases at V and 2 bases at J, with 13 bases between the two ends. The CDR3 is made up of 16 amino acids. DNA of the CDR3: TGTGCCAGCTCACCCACCAGCGGGTCAAACACCGGGGAGCTGTTTTTT. It yields the protein CASSPTSGSNTGELFF.

CDR3 in DNA: TGTGCCAGCAGTCACAGGGCTATGAGCTCTGGAAACACCATATATTTT. Its protein is CASSHRAMSSGNTIYF. This chain links TRBV2 with TRBJ1-3; a possible D gene is TRBD1 (6 bases). This CDR3 contains 16 residues. The V end was cut by 5 bases, the J end by 0 bases, with 14 bases between. The germline gives CDR1 SNHLY, CDR2 FYNNEI.